The table lists the clone carrying this TCR beta chain with a few counts. Its antigen remains unknown. This record comes from a study of molecular identifiers for immune sequencing clone quantification. Study overall: Replicate runs used RNA from roughly 20,000 or 100,000 naive CD8 cells, which was split five ways into aliquots, and four of those aliquots were then sequenced.

Regarding the study as a whole: The share of molecules held by clones above 20 RNA copies was over 98% in effector cells and under 1% in naive cells.

Listed TCR primers and previously described methods were used for bulk TCR libraries. TCRdb itself ran the PCR reads through MiXCR, one entry per CDR3 protein. The repertoire holds over 85,000 distinct CDR3 sequences, 30% to 35% seen once, with around a tenth in the top ten. As CD8+CD4-CCR7+CD45RA+ cells, naive CD8 T cells were sorted. The V end lost 3 bases, the J end lost 0 bases, and 12 bases lay between the germline ends. The CDR3 totals 15 residues. Germline lookup yields CDR1 MGHDK and CDR2 SYGVNS. This TCR derives from a human donor in good health. Some libraries in this study had Jurkat cell RNA spiked in. The sample comprised naive CD8+ T cells from blood, with Jurkat cell RNA spiked in. The subset here: FACS-sorted CD8+CD4-CCR7+CD45RA+ naive T cells. The V gene is TRBV25-1, the J gene TRBJ2-7; D is perhaps TRBD1 (5 bases). CDR3 in DNA: TGTGCCAGCAGTGACCCGGACACGTTCTCCTACGAGCAGTACTTC. The encoded protein is CASSDPDTFSYEQYF.